This TCR beta chain was sequenced in a study of regulatory T cells in long-lasting Graves disease. Study-level results: TRBV28, TRBJ1-2 and TRBJ2-5 were segments that persistent disease favored. Persistent Graves' patients had lower TCR diversity than newly diagnosed ones.

Comment on this clonotype: Its antigen is as yet unknown. This may stem from a read error, because a much larger clone lies one nucleotide away.

CDR1 is SNHLY, CDR2 FYNNEI, per germline. The CDR3 loop spans 12 amino acids. The V and J ends lost 6 bases and 1 base respectively, with 6 bases between them. The sample's time point: newly diagnosed GD, antithyroid drugs for less than 3 months. Making the TCR library involved RNA that had been extracted from PBMCs. HTBI primers from iRepertoire and Arm-PCR of CDR3 regions yielded the TCR beta libraries. One entry per CDR3 protein, called by TCRdb with MiXCR from the multiplex PCR reads. The sample yields about 380,000 distinct CDR3 sequences, roughly 15% seen once. Sequences were derived from peripheral blood mononuclear cells (PBMCs), sampled at new diagnosis, from a patient treated with antithyroid drugs. The rearrangement links TRBV2 to TRBJ1-1; D is uncertain. The sequence came from a female donor with Graves disease. CDR3 protein: CASRRQNTEAFF. The CDR3 DNA reads as TGTGCCAGCAGGAGACAGAACACTGAAGCTTTCTTT.